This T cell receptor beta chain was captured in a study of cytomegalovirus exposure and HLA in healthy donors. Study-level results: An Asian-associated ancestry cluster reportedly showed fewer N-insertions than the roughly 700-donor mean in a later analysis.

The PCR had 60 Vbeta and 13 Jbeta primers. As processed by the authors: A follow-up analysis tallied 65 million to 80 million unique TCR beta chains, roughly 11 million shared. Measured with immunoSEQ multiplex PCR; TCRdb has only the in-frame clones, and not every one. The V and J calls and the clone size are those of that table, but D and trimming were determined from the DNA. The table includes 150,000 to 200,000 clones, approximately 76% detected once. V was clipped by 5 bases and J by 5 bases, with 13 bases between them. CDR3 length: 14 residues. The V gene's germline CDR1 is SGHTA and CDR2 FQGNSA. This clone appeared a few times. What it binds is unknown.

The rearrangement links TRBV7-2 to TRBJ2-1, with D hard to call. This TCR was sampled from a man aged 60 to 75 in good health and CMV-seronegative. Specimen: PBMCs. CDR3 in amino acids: CASSVRVSNNEQFF. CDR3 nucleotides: TGTGCCAGCAGCGTCCGGGTCTCGAACAATGAGCAGTTCTTC.